Below are 14 T cell receptor beta chains sequenced from a single sample in a study of T cells in Graves' hyperthyroidism and ophthalmopathy. Amplification yielded TCR beta CDR3 regions, with RNA transcripts as the source. In the first-round RT-PCR of the TCR CDR3, the HTBI primer set was used. One entry per CDR3 protein results from TCRdb running MiXCR on the multiplex PCR reads. The sample includes approximately 380,000 distinct CDR3 sequences, about a fifth seen only once; the top ten take 3% to 4%. Sequencing was carried out using blood. The receptors were gathered from a woman aged 18 to 35 with Graves' hyperthyroidism.

This clonotype was seen ten or more times. This rearrangement joins TRBV7-9 to TRBJ2-5, with TRBD1 matching 11 bases. The CDR3 is 12 amino acids. Per the germline V gene, CDR1 is SEHNR and CDR2 is FQNEAQ (reference sequence). J was trimmed by 5 bases and V by 11 bases; bases with no gene match: 4. The CDR3 DNA reads as TGTGCCGGGACAGGGGGTCAGGAGACCCAGTACTTC. Protein product: CAGTGGQETQYF. Supplemented by reference TRBV7-9 and TRBJ2-5, the full variable domain reads DTGVSQNPRHKITKRGQNVTFRCDPISEHNRLYWYRQTLGQGPEFLTYFQNEAQLEKSRLLSDRFSAERPKGSFSTLEIQRTEQGDSAMYLCAGTGGQETQYFGPGTRLLVL.

This clonotype occurred many times. V usage is TRBV29-1 and J usage is TRBJ1-2; D gene unclear. From germline, CDR1 is SQVTM and CDR2 ANQGSEA. V was trimmed by 0 bases and J by 8 bases, leaving 7 bases between them. The CDR3 contains 11 residues. CDR3 loop: CSVEDRLGYTF. CDR3 nucleotide sequence: TGCAGCGTTGAAGATCGCCTGGGCTACACCTTC. The entire variable domain, with the rest obtained from reference TRBV29-1 and TRBJ1-2, is as follows: SAVISQKPSRDICQRGTSLTIQCQVDSQVTMMFWYRQQPGQSLTLIATANQGSEATYESGFVIDKFPISRPNLTFSTLTVSNMSPEDSSIYLCSVEDRLGYTFGSGTRLTVV.

This clonotype was detected ten times or more. This chain uses TRBV6-5 with TRBJ1-2; no clear D. Germline CDR1 reads MNHEY; CDR2 reads SVGAGI. The CDR3 covers 16 residues. With 2 bases removed from V and 4 bases from J, the gap between germline ends came to 17 bases. The CDR3 DNA is TGTGCCAGCAGTTACGTTGGGCCGGCGGGCGCCTATGGCTACACCTTC. Its translation: CASSYVGPAGAYGYTF.

This clonotype has at least ten counts. J is TRBJ2-7 and V is TRBV11-2; 11 bases match TRBD2. Germline CDR1 and CDR2: SGHAT and FQNNGV. Unmatched junction bases numbered 4, after V lost 4 bases and J lost 2 bases. CDR3 length equals 15 residues. The CDR3 here is CASSSLAGGTYEQYF. The CDR3 nucleotides read TGTGCCAGCAGCTCGTTAGCGGGGGGGACCTACGAGCAGTACTTC.

This clonotype was seen many times. The J gene is TRBJ1-6, the V gene TRBV12-3 or TRBV12-4; D not certain. Deletions cut 3 bases from V and 6 bases from J, with 0 bases between. The CDR3 spans 11 residues. The CDR3 region is CASSFNSPLHF. As DNA, the CDR3 is TGTGCCAGCAGTTTTAATTCACCCCTCCACTTT.

This clonotype was found many times. This rearrangement joins TRBV28 to TRBJ2-5; D possibly uses TRBD1 or TRBD2 (5 bases each). CDR1 and CDR2 from the germline V gene are MDHEN and SYDVKM. Trimming took 7 bases from V and 7 from J, leaving 13 bases between them. The CDR3 contains 12 residues. CDR3 region: CASTRRQGTQYF. In DNA form, the CDR3 reads TGTGCCAGCACGAGGAGGCAGGGGACCCAGTACTTC.

Many counts were recorded for this clonotype. Relative to the germline gene, one junction end is altered; a read error may explain this. V and J are TRBV6-1 and TRBJ1-2; the D is unclear. The CDR3 contains 14 residues. Germline V gene sequence: CDR1 MNHNS, CDR2 SASEGT. The DNA for the CDR3 is TGTGCCTGCAGTAAGGACGGTAAAAACTATGGCTACACCTTC. Protein sequence: CACSKDGKNYGYTF.

This clonotype was counted at least ten times. This chain joins TRBV28 and TRBJ2-5; 7 nucleotides agree with TRBD1. Per germline, CDR1 MDHEN and CDR2 SYDVKM. The CDR3 has 17 residues. The ends lost 5 bases at V and 2 bases at J; junction bases unmatched: 14. The CDR3 DNA is TGTGCCAGCAGTACCGGGACAGAGAGACGTATACAAGAGACCCAGTACTTC. Translating gives CASSTGTERRIQETQYF.

This clonotype was picked up many times. This chain uses TRBV5-4 with TRBJ2-5; TRBD2 matches at 7 bases. Germline V gene lookup returns CDR1 SGHNT and CDR2 YYREEE (reference sequence). There are 14 residues in the CDR3. V lost 4 bases to trimming and J lost 5 bases; unmatched junction nucleotides: 8. The CDR3 region is CASSLRLARETQYF. In DNA form, the CDR3 reads TGTGCCAGCAGCCTGCGACTAGCACGGGAGACCCAGTACTTC.

This clonotype was seen ten or more times. This chain links TRBV6-1 with TRBJ2-5, with a tentative D call TRBD2 (6 bases). Trimming took off 0 bases at V and 6 bases at J, with 11 bases between the two ends. Germline assignment: CDR1 MNHNS and CDR2 SASEGT. The CDR3 extends over 14 amino acids. CDR3 protein: CASSEAGGRKTQYF. The CDR3 nucleotides read TGTGCCAGCAGTGAAGCGGGGGGTAGGAAGACCCAGTACTTC.

This clonotype appeared many times. The chain employs TRBV29-1 and TRBJ2-7; 7 bases are a match to TRBD1. CDR3 size: 13 residues. J was trimmed by 2 bases and V by 2 bases; bases with no gene match: 3. Per germline, CDR1 SQVTM and CDR2 ANQGSEA. CDR3 amino acids: CSVERTGTYEQYF. Written as DNA, the CDR3 is TGCAGCGTTGAAAGGACAGGTACCTACGAGCAGTACTTC.

At least ten counts were recorded for this clonotype. V gene TRBV5-1 combines with J gene TRBJ1-1, with D maybe TRBD1 (6 bases). The CDR3 is 14 residues long. V lost 4 bases and J lost 8, with 18 bases in between. Germline CDR1 reads SGHRS; CDR2 reads YFSETQ. The CDR3 nucleotides read TGCGCCAGCAGCGCTGAAATCCCGACAGGAGAAGCTTTCTTT. Translating gives CASSAEIPTGEAFF.

This clonotype has a handful of counts. The chain uses TRBV5-6 and TRBJ2-2; 9 positions agree with TRBD2. This CDR3 comprises 17 residues. Unmatched junction bases numbered 12, after V lost 6 bases and J lost 3 bases. Per germline, CDR1 SGHDT and CDR2 YYEEEE. The CDR3 nucleotides read TGTGCCAGCACCCCCCGGCTAGCGGGGCGATACACCGGGGAGCTGTTTTTT. Translated, it gives CASTPRLAGRYTGELFF. Full variable domain (outside the CDR3, taken from reference TRBV5-6 and TRBJ2-2): DAGVTQSPTHLIKTRGQQVTLRCSPKSGHDTVSWYQQALGQGPQFIFQYYEEEERQRGNFPDRFSGHQFPNYSSELNVNALLLGDSALYLCASTPRLAGRYTGELFFGEGSRLTVL.

This clonotype came up many times. The genes are TRBV4-1 and TRBJ1-2; D remains ambiguous. The V gene's germline CDR1 is MGHRA and CDR2 YSYEKL. With 7 bases removed from V and 8 bases from J, the gap between germline ends came to 26 bases. CDR3 length: 16 amino acids. As DNA, the CDR3 is TGCGCCAGCACCCCTCCGGGCAGTCCCGCGGCACGGGGCTACACCTTC. Its translation is CASTPPGSPAARGYTF.